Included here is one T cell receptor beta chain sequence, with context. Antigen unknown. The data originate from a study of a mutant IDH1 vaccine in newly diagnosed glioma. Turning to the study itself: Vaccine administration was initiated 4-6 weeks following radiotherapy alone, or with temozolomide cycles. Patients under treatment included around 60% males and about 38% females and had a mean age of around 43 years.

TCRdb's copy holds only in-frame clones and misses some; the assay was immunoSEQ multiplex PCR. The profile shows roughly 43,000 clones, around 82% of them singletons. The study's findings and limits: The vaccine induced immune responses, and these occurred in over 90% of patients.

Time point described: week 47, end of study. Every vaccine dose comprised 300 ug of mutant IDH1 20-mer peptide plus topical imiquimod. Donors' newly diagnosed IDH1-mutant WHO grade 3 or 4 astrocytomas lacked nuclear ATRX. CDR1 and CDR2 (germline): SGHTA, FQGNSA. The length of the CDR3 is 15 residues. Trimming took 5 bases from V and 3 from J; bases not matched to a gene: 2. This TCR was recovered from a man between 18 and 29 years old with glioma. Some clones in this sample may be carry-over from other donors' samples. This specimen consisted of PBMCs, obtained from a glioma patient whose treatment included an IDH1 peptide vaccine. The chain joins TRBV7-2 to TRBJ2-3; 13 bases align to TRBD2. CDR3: CASSAGLAGTDTQYF. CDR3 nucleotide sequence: TGTGCCAGCAGCGCGGGACTAGCGGGGACAGATACGCAGTATTTT.